Listed below are T cell receptor beta chains from one sample, sequenced in a study of cytomegalovirus exposure and HLA in healthy donors. Measured with immunoSEQ multiplex PCR; TCRdb has only the in-frame clones, and not every one. The profile shows approximately 140,000 clones, around 75% of them singletons. What was sequenced was PBMCs. Receptors were obtained from a young woman in good health and CMV-seronegative. Both conserved end residues are part of each CDR3. A D gene is named only where the DNA matches it firmly. A row's size may be missing; if present it is once, few, many or a size class.

J gene: TRBJ2-4; clone size: -; V gene: TRBV4-1; D gene: -; CDR3 protein: CASSTGVGQELAKNIQYF; CDR3 DNA: TGCGCCAGCAGCACCGGGGTAGGCCAGGAGCTAGCCAAAAACATTCAGTACTTC
J gene: TRBJ2-3; clone size: -; V gene: TRBV7-8; D gene: TRBD2; CDR3 protein: CASSLASGILVDTQYF; CDR3 DNA: TGTGCCAGCAGCTTAGCTAGCGGGATTTTAGTGGATACGCAGTATTTT
J gene: TRBJ1-1; clone size: -; V gene: TRBV19; D gene: TRBD1; CDR3 protein: CASSIRQGVGTEAFF; CDR3 DNA: TGTGCCAGTAGTATTCGACAGGGAGTTGGCACTGAAGCTTTCTTT
J gene: TRBJ2-2; clone size: -; V gene: TRBV9; D gene: TRBD2; CDR3 protein: CASSSRLADNTGELFF; CDR3 DNA: TGTGCCAGCAGCTCGAGACTAGCGGATAACACCGGGGAGCTGTTTTTT
J gene: TRBJ2-6; clone size: few; V gene: TRBV28; D gene: -; CDR3 protein: CASSLAGSGANVLTF; CDR3 DNA: TGTGCCAGCAGTTTAGCGGGCAGTGGGGCCAACGTCCTGACTTTC
J gene: TRBJ2-7; clone size: -; V gene: TRBV28; D gene: TRBD2; CDR3 protein: CASSLAGVGRSASQYF; CDR3 DNA: TGTGCCAGCAGTTTAGCTGGGGTCGGGAGGTCAGCGTCGCAGTACTTC
J gene: TRBJ1-4; clone size: -; V gene: TRBV5-1; D gene: -; CDR3 protein: CASSEDNSAVNEKLFF; CDR3 DNA: TGCGCCAGCAGCGAAGACAACTCAGCAGTCAATGAAAAACTGTTTTTT
J gene: TRBJ2-1; clone size: -; V gene: TRBV19; D gene: -; CDR3 protein: CASSLRQRLHNEQFF; CDR3 DNA: TGTGCCAGTAGTCTCCGACAGAGACTTCACAATGAGCAGTTCTTC
J gene: TRBJ2-2; clone size: once; V gene: TRBV5-1; D gene: -; CDR3 protein: CASSLRGDAGELFF; CDR3 DNA: TGCGCCAGCAGCTTGAGGGGCGACGCCGGGGAGCTGTTTTTT
J gene: TRBJ2-1; clone size: -; V gene: TRBV10-3; D gene: TRBD2; CDR3 protein: CAIREGLAGSEQFF; CDR3 DNA: TGTGCCATCAGGGAAGGACTAGCGGGAAGTGAGCAGTTCTTC
J gene: TRBJ2-2; clone size: -; V gene: TRBV4-3; D gene: -; CDR3 protein: CASTDYVGGELFF; CDR3 DNA: TGCGCCAGCACCGACTACGTAGGCGGGGAGCTGTTTTTT
J gene: TRBJ2-3; clone size: -; V gene: TRBV11-3; D gene: TRBD2; CDR3 protein: CASSSRQLAGANTQYF; CDR3 DNA: TGTGCCAGCAGCTCCCGTCAGCTAGCGGGAGCAAATACGCAGTATTTT
J gene: TRBJ2-3; clone size: -; V gene: TRBV9; D gene: TRBD2; CDR3 protein: CASSSLAGGLADTQYF; CDR3 DNA: TGTGCCAGCAGCTCGTTAGCGGGGGGGCTTGCAGATACGCAGTATTTT
J gene: TRBJ1-5; clone size: -; V gene: TRBV21-1; D gene: -; CDR3 protein: CASSIRRALNQPQHF; CDR3 DNA: TGTGCCAGCAGCATCCGGAGGGCGCTCAATCAGCCCCAGCATTTT
J gene: TRBJ1-4; clone size: once; V gene: TRBV7-9; D gene: -; CDR3 protein: CSSSLLVGAGARTEKLFF; CDR3 DNA: TGTTCCAGCAGCCTCTTAGTTGGGGCGGGGGCGCGAACTGAAAAACTGTTTTTT
J gene: TRBJ1-5; clone size: -; V gene: TRBV4-1; D gene: -; CDR3 protein: CASSYRAGSNQPQHF; CDR3 DNA: TGCGCCAGCAGCTACAGGGCCGGCAGCAATCAGCCCCAGCATTTT
J gene: TRBJ2-5; clone size: -; V gene: TRBV4-1; D gene: -; CDR3 protein: CASSPRFGWTVVPETQYF; CDR3 DNA: TGCGCCAGCAGTCCACGGTTCGGCTGGACAGTCGTTCCAGAGACCCAGTACTTC
J gene: TRBJ2-1; clone size: -; V gene: TRBV27; D gene: TRBD2; CDR3 protein: CASSKRSSGGANEQFF; CDR3 DNA: TGTGCCAGCAGTAAGAGGAGTAGCGGGGGGGCCAATGAGCAGTTCTTC
J gene: TRBJ1-2; clone size: few; V gene: TRBV29-1; D gene: TRBD1; CDR3 protein: CSVAHRGRFDGYTF; CDR3 DNA: TGCAGCGTTGCACACAGGGGGCGATTCGATGGCTACACCTTC
J gene: TRBJ2-5; clone size: -; V gene: TRBV7-9; D gene: -; CDR3 protein: CASTPGSGETQYF; CDR3 DNA: TGTGCCAGCACGCCGGGGAGTGGAGAGACCCAGTACTTC
J gene: TRBJ1-2; clone size: -; V gene: TRBV27; D gene: TRBD1; CDR3 protein: CASSLTGTGGMVYGYTF; CDR3 DNA: TGTGCCAGCAGTTTAACCGGGACAGGGGGCATGGTCTATGGCTACACCTTC
J gene: TRBJ1-2; clone size: -; V gene: TRBV15; D gene: -; CDR3 protein: CATSEFILVGDYGYTF; CDR3 DNA: TGTGCCACCAGCGAGTTCATTCTTGTCGGAGACTATGGCTACACCTTC
J gene: TRBJ1-5; clone size: -; V gene: TRBV2; D gene: TRBD1; CDR3 protein: CASRGDSQNQPQHF; CDR3 DNA: TGTGCCAGCAGGGGGGACAGCCAGAATCAGCCCCAGCATTTT
J gene: TRBJ2-1; clone size: -; V gene: TRBV7-3; D gene: TRBD2; CDR3 protein: CASSLNLAGSYNEQFF; CDR3 DNA: TGTGCCAGCAGCTTAAACCTAGCGGGGAGCTACAATGAGCAGTTCTTC
J gene: TRBJ2-1; clone size: -; V gene: TRBV5-5; D gene: -; CDR3 protein: CASSLGRANNEQFF; CDR3 DNA: TGTGCCAGCAGCTTGGGCAGGGCAAACAATGAGCAGTTCTTC
J gene: TRBJ2-3; clone size: -; V gene: TRBV27; D gene: -; CDR3 protein: CASSLSGGTDTQYF; CDR3 DNA: TGTGCCAGCAGTTTATCAGGGGGCACAGATACGCAGTATTTT
J gene: TRBJ2-6; clone size: once; V gene: TRBV5-1; D gene: TRBD2; CDR3 protein: CASSPTGTRANVLTF; CDR3 DNA: TGCGCCAGCAGCCCGACCGGGACTAGGGCCAACGTCCTGACTTTC
J gene: TRBJ1-1; clone size: -; V gene: TRBV9; D gene: TRBD1; CDR3 protein: CASSSGTENTEAFF; CDR3 DNA: TGTGCCAGCAGCTCTGGGACAGAGAACACTGAAGCTTTCTTT
J gene: TRBJ2-6; clone size: -; V gene: TRBV29-1; D gene: -; CDR3 protein: CSVESQGPTFSGANVLTF; CDR3 DNA: TGCAGCGTTGAATCCCAGGGCCCAACTTTCTCTGGGGCCAACGTCCTGACTTTC
J gene: TRBJ2-5; clone size: -; V gene: TRBV10-1; D gene: TRBD2; CDR3 protein: CASSDGGGGETQYF; CDR3 DNA: TGCGCCAGCAGTGATGGCGGGGGTGGGGAGACCCAGTACTTC
J gene: TRBJ1-1; clone size: -; V gene: TRBV7-6; D gene: -; CDR3 protein: CASSSGTEAFF; CDR3 DNA: TGTGCCAGCAGCTCCGGCACTGAAGCTTTCTTT
J gene: TRBJ1-1; clone size: -; V gene: TRBV11-3; D gene: TRBD1; CDR3 protein: CASSLLGARGPNTEAFF; CDR3 DNA: TGTGCCAGCAGCCTACTCGGGGCTAGGGGGCCTAACACTGAAGCTTTCTTT
J gene: TRBJ1-1; clone size: few; V gene: TRBV5-1; D gene: TRBD1; CDR3 protein: CASSTGQPNTEAFF; CDR3 DNA: TGCGCCAGCAGCACGGGACAGCCGAACACTGAAGCTTTCTTT
J gene: TRBJ2-5; clone size: -; V gene: TRBV5-1; D gene: -; CDR3 protein: CASSLAGLAGFGETQYF; CDR3 DNA: TGCGCCAGCAGCTTGGCCGGGTTGGCAGGGTTCGGGGAGACCCAGTACTTC
J gene: TRBJ1-1; clone size: -; V gene: TRBV18; D gene: TRBD1; CDR3 protein: CASSLGTGGLTEAFF; CDR3 DNA: TGTGCCAGCTCCCTCGGGACAGGGGGGCTTACTGAAGCTTTCTTT
J gene: TRBJ1-6; clone size: -; V gene: TRBV27; D gene: -; CDR3 protein: CASSLLGGAWSPLHF; CDR3 DNA: TGTGCCAGCAGTTTATTAGGAGGGGCCTGGTCACCCCTCCACTTT
J gene: TRBJ1-5; clone size: -; V gene: TRBV2; D gene: TRBD1; CDR3 protein: CASSEAAGGHQPQHF; CDR3 DNA: TGTGCCAGCAGTGAGGCGGCAGGGGGCCATCAGCCCCAGCATTTT
J gene: TRBJ2-5; clone size: few; V gene: TRBV18; D gene: -; CDR3 protein: CASSRAQETQYF; CDR3 DNA: TGTGCCAGCTCACGGGCCCAAGAGACCCAGTACTTC
J gene: TRBJ1-1; clone size: -; V gene: TRBV5-6; D gene: TRBD1; CDR3 protein: CASSLAGTAEAFF; CDR3 DNA: TGTGCCAGCAGCTTAGCCGGGACAGCTGAAGCTTTCTTT
J gene: TRBJ2-2; clone size: -; V gene: TRBV5-5; D gene: TRBD1; CDR3 protein: CASRPQGQGTAYTGELFF; CDR3 DNA: TGTGCCAGCAGGCCCCAGGGGCAAGGGACAGCCTACACCGGGGAGCTGTTTTTT
J gene: TRBJ1-5; clone size: -; V gene: TRBV28; D gene: -; CDR3 protein: CASSLRGTGSNQPQHF; CDR3 DNA: TGTGCCAGCAGCCTACGGGGCACAGGGAGCAATCAGCCCCAGCATTTT
J gene: TRBJ1-2; clone size: few; V gene: TRBV6-5; D gene: -; CDR3 protein: CASSYSTAPNYGYTF; CDR3 DNA: TGTGCCAGCAGTTATTCTACAGCTCCTAACTATGGCTACACCTTC
J gene: TRBJ2-1; clone size: -; V gene: TRBV27; D gene: TRBD2; CDR3 protein: CASSSPLRLAGGNEQFF; CDR3 DNA: TGTGCCAGCAGTTCCCCCCTTAGACTAGCGGGTGGGAATGAGCAGTTCTTC
J gene: TRBJ1-5; clone size: once; V gene: TRBV5-5; D gene: TRBD1; CDR3 protein: CASSSGTGTQPQHF; CDR3 DNA: TGTGCCAGCAGTTCCGGGACAGGGACTCAGCCCCAGCATTTT
J gene: TRBJ2-7; clone size: -; V gene: TRBV7-2; D gene: -; CDR3 protein: CASSLGRGLNEQYF; CDR3 DNA: TGTGCCAGCAGCTTAGGTCGTGGGCTCAACGAGCAGTACTTC
J gene: TRBJ2-3; clone size: -; V gene: TRBV11-2; D gene: TRBD2; CDR3 protein: CASASQREIADTQYF; CDR3 DNA: TGTGCCAGCGCCAGCCAGCGGGAGATAGCAGATACGCAGTATTTT
J gene: TRBJ2-1; clone size: -; V gene: TRBV5-4; D gene: TRBD1; CDR3 protein: CASSSGQGRSYNEQFF; CDR3 DNA: TGTGCCAGCAGCTCGGGACAGGGCCGGTCCTACAATGAGCAGTTCTTC
J gene: TRBJ2-2; clone size: once; V gene: TRBV7-9; D gene: -; CDR3 protein: CASGLPGTSHTGELFF; CDR3 DNA: TGTGCCAGCGGATTGCCCGGGACATCTCACACCGGGGAGCTGTTTTTT
J gene: TRBJ2-1; clone size: -; V gene: TRBV18; D gene: -; CDR3 protein: CASSPGQGSSYNEQFF; CDR3 DNA: TGTGCCAGCTCACCAGGGCAGGGGAGCTCCTACAATGAGCAGTTCTTC
J gene: TRBJ1-6; clone size: -; V gene: TRBV2; D gene: TRBD1; CDR3 protein: CASAGQGNTNSPLHF; CDR3 DNA: TGTGCCAGCGCGGGACAGGGAAATACGAATTCACCCCTCCACTTT
J gene: TRBJ2-1; clone size: -; V gene: TRBV7-9; D gene: TRBD2; CDR3 protein: CASSFPVGVAGTYNEQFF; CDR3 DNA: TGTGCCAGCAGCTTCCCCGTTGGAGTAGCGGGAACCTACAATGAGCAGTTCTTC
J gene: TRBJ1-5; clone size: -; V gene: TRBV5-5; D gene: -; CDR3 protein: CASSLEGGNQPQHF; CDR3 DNA: TGTGCCAGCAGCTTGGAGGGGGGCAATCAGCCCCAGCATTTT
J gene: TRBJ1-5; clone size: -; V gene: TRBV6-1; D gene: -; CDR3 protein: CASSRQGDQPQHF; CDR3 DNA: TGTGCCAGCAGTCGGCAGGGCGATCAGCCCCAGCATTTT